This TCR beta chain was recovered during a study of T cells in Graves' hyperthyroidism and ophthalmopathy. Study conclusions and caveats: Most clonotypes expanded in the thyroid (above 0.001) were also present in blood. Onset of ophthalmopathy came a median approximately 6.9 months after the model predicted it.

This clonotype showed up just a few times. Its target is unknown. Trimming stripped 5 bases from V and 7 bases from J, with 17 bases between. This CDR3 has 15 amino acids. Per the germline V gene, CDR1 is MNHEY and CDR2 is SVGEGT. Patients with ophthalmopathy all had a Clinical Activity Score of at least 3, a NOSPECS grade of at least 4 and duration under 3 months. TCR beta CDR3 regions were amplified from RNA. Researchers ran a first-round RT-PCR on the TCR CDR3 using the HTBI primer set. TCRdb re-called the multiplex PCR reads through MiXCR, storing one row per CDR3 protein. The data hold approximately 600,000 distinct CDR3 sequences, with approximately 15% observed a single time.

Material: blood. The sequence came from a woman aged 18 to 35 with Graves' ophthalmopathy. The rearrangement joins TRBV6-2 or TRBV6-3 to TRBJ1-4; D gene unclear. CDR3 residues: CASSTRSREGEKLFF. CDR3 bases: TGTGCCAGCAGTACCCGGTCCCGAGAGGGTGAAAAACTGTTTTTT.